The clone carrying this TCR beta chain was counted at least ten times. As yet, its antigen is unknown. HTBI primers from iRepertoire and Arm-PCR of CDR3 regions yielded the TCR beta libraries. Via MiXCR, TCRdb re-called the multiplex PCR reads, giving one row per CDR3 protein. The top ten hold roughly 20% of the sample, which has around 400,000 distinct CDR3 sequences, 15% seen once. Time point specified: newly diagnosed GD, antithyroid drugs for less than 3 months. The TCR library was made from RNA that had been extracted from PBMCs in TRIzol. An endocrinology department in Xi'an, China, recruited the patients. This specimen comes from a study of regulatory T cells in long-lasting Graves disease. Study-wide results and caveats: When disease was persistent, TRBV28, TRBJ1-2 and TRBJ2-5 were the favored segments.

Per the germline V gene, CDR1 is SGHVS and CDR2 is FQNEAQ. The CDR3 sequence is 15 residues long. V lost 0 bases to trimming and J lost 9 bases; unmatched junction nucleotides: 7. V usage is TRBV7-8 and J usage is TRBJ2-1, with TRBD2 matching over 8 bases. The source of this sequence is a female donor with Graves disease. Sample: peripheral blood mononuclear cells (PBMCs), taken at new diagnosis, from a patient treated with antithyroid drugs. CDR3 coding DNA: TGTGCCAGCAGCTTAGCTAGCGGGAAAGGTGGTGAGCAGTTCTTC. Encoded protein: CASSLASGKGGEQFF. Filled out from reference TRBV7-8 and TRBJ2-1, the complete variable domain reads GAGVSQSPRYKVAKRGQDVALRCDPISGHVSLFWYQQALGQGPEFLTYFQNEAQLDKSGLPSDRFFAERPEGSVSTLKIQRTQQEDSAVYLCASSLASGKGGEQFFGPGTRLTVL.